The 19 T cell receptor beta chains below all came from one sample that was sequenced in a study of T-cell reconstitution after alpha-beta-depleted transplantation in children. The authors prepared the TCRbeta library with unique molecular identifiers. TCRdb independently ran MiXCR on the PCR reads; one entry per CDR3 protein. The profile shows 350,000 to 450,000 distinct CDR3 sequences, 10% to 15% of them singletons. The sequencing here drew on PBMCs, taken from the stem cell graft. The source of these receptors is a human donor who donated a stem cell graft to a child with Fanconi anemia.

The CDR3 DNA reads as TGTGCCAGCAGCCAAGACAACACGGATCGCTACTCTGGAAACACCATATATTTT. As protein: CASSQDNTDRYSGNTIYF. The J gene is TRBJ1-3, the V gene TRBV4-2; D uncertain. The V gene lost 0 bases and the J gene lost 0 bases, with 15 bases spanning the gap. CDR1 is LGHNA, CDR2 YNFKEQ, per germline. This CDR3 has 18 amino acids.

In this sample, this clonotype turned up a few times. The gene calls are TRBV29-1 and TRBJ2-4; 11 bases align to TRBD1. The CDR3 is made up of 14 amino acids. CDR1 is SQVTM and CDR2 is ANQGSEA in the germline V gene. Trimming removed 6 bases from V and 2 bases from J; junction bases left unmatched: 3. CDR3 sequence (DNA): TGCAGCGTCGGACAGGGGGCGACCAAAAACATTCAGTACTTC. This codes for CSVGQGATKNIQYF. Drawing the rest from reference TRBV29-1 and TRBJ2-4, the complete variable domain is SAVISQKPSRDICQRGTSLTIQCQVDSQVTMMFWYRQQPGQSLTLIATANQGSEATYESGFVIDKFPISRPNLTFSTLTVSNMSPEDSSIYLCSVGQGATKNIQYFGAGTRLSVL.

This clonotype turned up a few times. V gene TRBV20-1 combines with J gene TRBJ2-7; 10 nucleotides agree with TRBD1. Germline V gives CDR1 DFQATT, CDR2 SNEGSKA (reference sequence). CDR3 length: 14 amino acids. V lost 3 bases and J lost 3; bases outside the gene matches: 5. The DNA of the CDR3 is TGCAGTGCTAGGGATCGGACAGGGGGCTACGAGCAGTACTTC. Its protein is CSARDRTGGYEQYF.

The V call is TRBV2, the J call TRBJ1-1, with D possibly matching TRBD1 (6 bases). The CDR3 runs 15 residues. Germline V lookup: CDR1 SNHLY, CDR2 FYNNEI. Trimming took 3 bases from V and 5 from J, leaving 16 bases between them. The CDR3 nucleotides read TGTGCCAGCAGTGACGGGAGGGGGAGTGTTACTGAAGCTTTCTTT. It yields the protein CASSDGRGSVTEAFF.

In this sample, this clonotype turned up a few times. The chain combines TRBV5-6 with TRBJ2-7, with D hard to call. This CDR3 contains 11 residues. Trimming removed 4 bases from V and 3 bases from J, with 5 bases in between. Germline V lookup: CDR1 SGHDT, CDR2 YYEEEE. The CDR3 nucleotides read TGTGCCAGCAGCAGATTCTACGAGCAGTACGTC. Translation gives CASSRFYEQYV.

This clonotype has ten or more counts. The J gene is TRBJ2-2, the V gene TRBV20-1; D is undetermined. The germline V and J ends were trimmed by 0 bases and 3 bases, with 11 bases remaining between them. There are 15 residues in the CDR3. Germline CDR1 DFQATT, CDR2 SNEGSKA (reference sequence). The CDR3 is CSARDSHPYTGELFF. CDR3 nucleotides: TGCAGTGCTAGAGATTCCCACCCCTACACCGGGGAGCTGTTTTTT.

This clonotype was counted only a few times. The rearrangement uses TRBV20-1 and TRBJ2-3; D ambiguous. Deletions cut 6 bases from V and 6 bases from J, with 10 bases between. The CDR3 extends over 11 amino acids. Germline values: CDR1 DFQATT, CDR2 SNEGSKA (reference sequence). Here the CDR3 DNA reads TGCAGTGCCCCGAAAGGGGATACGCAGTATTTT. Its translation: CSAPKGDTQYF.

This clonotype was seen a few times. V usage is TRBV28 and J usage is TRBJ2-3; D tentatively reads TRBD1 or TRBD2 (5 bases each). CDR1 and CDR2 from the germline V gene are MDHEN and SYDVKM. The CDR3 is 15 residues long. V was shortened by 3 bases and J by 2 bases, with 12 bases between the two germline ends. This CDR3 is CASSLTVGLTDTQYF. CDR3 bases: TGTGCCAGCAGTTTGACAGTAGGACTCACAGATACGCAGTATTTT.

This clonotype appeared a few times. The chain joins TRBV20-1 to TRBJ2-1; 8 bases agree with TRBD1. Trimming removed 6 bases from V and 0 bases from J; junction bases left unmatched: 4. CDR3 length: 14 residues. Germline CDR1 is DFQATT and CDR2 is SNEGSKA (reference sequence). CDR3 nucleotides: TGCAGTGCCGCAGGGGGCAGCTCCTACAATGAGCAGTTCTTC. Its protein is CSAAGGSSYNEQFF.

The chain employs TRBV27 and TRBJ1-1; D remains unclear. The CDR3 extends over 14 amino acids. The germline V gene encodes CDR1 MNHEY and CDR2 SMNVEV (reference sequence). V lost 8 bases to trimming and J lost 5 bases, with 18 bases between them. This chain's CDR3 is CASSRHDKGTEAFF. The CDR3 bases are TGTGCCAGCTCCCGCCACGATAAAGGGACTGAAGCTTTCTTT.

The chain employs TRBV20-1 and TRBJ1-6; D unresolved. This CDR3 is 13 amino acids long. Germline loops: CDR1 DFQATT, CDR2 SNEGSKA (reference sequence). V was trimmed by 6 bases and J by 7 bases, leaving 13 bases between them. CDR3 protein: CSAPGPINSPLHF. The CDR3 nucleotides read TGCAGTGCCCCGGGTCCGATAAATTCACCCCTCCACTTT.

A remark on this clonotype: Relative to the germline gene, one junction end is altered; a read error may explain this. The chain couples TRBV4-2 to TRBJ2-2; 8 positions match TRBD1. This CDR3 is built from 17 residues. Germline CDR1 and CDR2: LGHNA and YNFKEQ. In nucleotides, the CDR3 is TGTGCCAGGAGCCCGGTGACAGGGGTCTATAACACCGGGGAGCTGTTTTTT. It specifies CARSPVTGVYNTGELFF.

This clonotype was observed at least ten times. This sequence joins TRBV2 and TRBJ2-7; D is undetermined. In germline, CDR1 is SNHLY, CDR2 FYNNEI. Trimming stripped 4 bases from V and 6 bases from J, with 10 bases between. The CDR3 contains 12 residues. The chain's CDR3 is CASSGDEGEQYF. DNA of the CDR3: TGTGCCAGCAGTGGAGATGAAGGCGAGCAGTACTTC.

V and J are TRBV7-9 and TRBJ2-5; D tentatively reads TRBD1 or TRBD2 (6 bases each). The CDR3 extends over 16 amino acids. CDR1 is SEHNR and CDR2 is FQNEAQ in the germline V gene (reference sequence). V lost 3 bases, J lost 2 bases, and 16 bases lay in between. Here the CDR3 DNA reads TGTGCCAGCAGCTTGGGGGCCTCTAGCGTTCAAGAGACCCAGTACTTC. Translation: CASSLGASSVQETQYF.

This clonotype appeared a few times. The chain combines TRBV9 with TRBJ1-2, with D unclear. This CDR3 region has 13 residues. V lost 4 bases, J lost 7 bases, and 14 bases lay in between. Germline lookup yields CDR1 SGDLS and CDR2 YYNGEE. CDR3 sequence reads: CASSPSGGPGYTF. CDR3 sequence (DNA): TGTGCCAGCAGCCCCAGTGGAGGGCCTGGCTACACCTTC.

This clonotype was seen a handful of times. CDR3 sequence reads: CATQKWLGGGSTEAFF. The CDR3 region has the DNA TGTGCCACTCAGAAATGGCTGGGCGGAGGGAGCACTGAAGCTTTCTTT. The chain employs TRBV6-1 and TRBJ1-1; no clear D gene. CDR1 is MNHNS and CDR2 is SASEGT in the germline V gene. The ends were cut back, 10 bases at V and 4 bases at J, with 25 bases in the middle. CDR3 length equals 16 residues.

The gene calls are TRBV20-1 and TRBJ1-3, with 7 bases matching TRBD1. Germline assignment: CDR1 DFQATT and CDR2 SNEGSKA (reference sequence). CDR3 size: 14 residues. J was trimmed by 0 bases and V by 5 bases; bases with no gene match: 4. CDR3 region: CSARDSNSGNTIYF. In DNA, the CDR3 is TGCAGTGCTCGGGACAGCAACTCTGGAAACACCATATATTTT.

This clonotype was seen only a few times. The chain is built from TRBV7-2 and TRBJ2-1; 10 bases fit TRBD2. This CDR3 spans 12 amino acids. V lost 4 bases, J lost 12 bases, and 3 bases stayed unmatched. CDR1 and CDR2 from the germline V gene are SGHTA and FQGNSA. CDR3 sequence: CASSWRLAGQFF. In DNA, the CDR3 is TGTGCCAGCAGCTGGCGACTAGCGGGGCAGTTCTTC.

The chain links TRBV7-8 to TRBJ2-3; D perhaps matches TRBD1 (5 bases). The CDR3 is 15 residues long. Germline CDR1 and CDR2: SGHVS and FQNEAQ. Trimming pared 2 bases from V and 2 bases from J, leaving 11 bases between. The chain's CDR3 is CASSLNTGSTDTQYF. For the CDR3, the DNA is TGTGCCAGCAGCTTAAACACAGGTTCCACAGATACGCAGTATTTT.